The clone carrying this TCR beta chain was recorded a few times. The data originate from a study of T cells after yellow fever vaccination. 5'RACE template switching generated TCR cDNA, adding a universal primer site and UMIs. TCRdb processed the 5' RACE reads anew with MiXCR; each CDR3 protein has one entry. The sample gives about 230,000 distinct CDR3 sequences, less than 7.5% of which show up once; about 1% is in the top ten. Trimming removed 4 bases at V and 5 bases at J, with 13 bases between. The CDR3 sequence is 14 residues long. Germline loops: CDR1 SGHRS, CDR2 YFSETQ. This TCR was recovered from a man aged 30 to 39 who received the YFV17D yellow fever vaccine. The sample consisted of CD4+ T cells sorted from PBMCs, taken on the day of the yellow fever booster vaccination. The chain joins TRBV5-1 to TRBJ1-5; D not certain. The CDR3 nucleotides are TGCGCCAGCAGCCCACGGAGTACCGATCAGCCCCAGCATTTT. Amino acid sequence: CASSPRSTDQPQHF.